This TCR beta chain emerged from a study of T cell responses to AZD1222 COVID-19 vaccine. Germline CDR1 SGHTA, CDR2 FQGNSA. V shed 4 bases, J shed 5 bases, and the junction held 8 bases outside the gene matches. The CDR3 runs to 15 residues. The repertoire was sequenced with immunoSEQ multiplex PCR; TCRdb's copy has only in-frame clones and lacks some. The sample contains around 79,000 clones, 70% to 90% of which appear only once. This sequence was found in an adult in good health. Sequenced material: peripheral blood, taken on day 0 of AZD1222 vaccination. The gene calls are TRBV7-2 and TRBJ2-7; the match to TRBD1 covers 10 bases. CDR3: CASSSRTGGSNEQYF. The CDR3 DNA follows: TGTGCCAGCAGCTCGAGGACAGGGGGATCTAACGAGCAGTACTTC.